The rows below give T cell receptor beta chains drawn from one sample of a study of blood T cell repertoires in COVID-19. The table came from immunoSEQ multiplex PCR; TCRdb's copy has only in-frame clones and leaves some out. The repertoire has 53,000 or so clones, roughly nine tenths of them found once; the top ten carry more than 3%. The specimen sequenced was peripheral blood. Source of these receptors: a human donor in a cohort sampled during active COVID-19. Both conserved end residues are part of each CDR3. Fields, in order: V gene, D gene, clone size, J gene, CDR3 protein, CDR3 DNA. The D gene is left open where the match is weak. Not every row has a clone size; where given, it reads once, few, many or a size class.

V gene: TRBV30; D gene: NA; clone size: NA; J gene: TRBJ1-6; CDR3 protein: CAWSLAGRPSPLHF; CDR3 DNA: TGTGCCTGGAGCCTGGCGGGGAGACCTTCACCCCTCCACTTT
V gene: TRBV2; D gene: TRBD1; clone size: NA; J gene: TRBJ2-5; CDR3 protein: CASRASFDRGPGTQYF; CDR3 DNA: TGTGCCAGCAGAGCGAGCTTCGACAGGGGCCCAGGGACCCAGTACTTC
V gene: TRBV9; D gene: TRBD1; clone size: NA; J gene: TRBJ2-2; CDR3 protein: CASSPRGQGLGELFF; CDR3 DNA: TGTGCCAGCAGCCCCAGGGGACAGGGGTTGGGGGAGCTGTTTTTT
V gene: TRBV4-1; D gene: TRBD2; clone size: NA; J gene: TRBJ2-3; CDR3 protein: CASSQAGGLGTQYF; CDR3 DNA: TGCGCCAGCAGCCAAGCGGGGGGGCTGGGTACGCAGTATTTT
V gene: TRBV11-2; D gene: TRBD1; clone size: NA; J gene: TRBJ2-7; CDR3 protein: CASSLTTGVVDEQYF; CDR3 DNA: TGTGCCAGCAGCCTAACAACAGGGGTCGTGGACGAGCAGTACTTC
V gene: TRBV4-3; D gene: NA; clone size: NA; J gene: TRBJ1-6; CDR3 protein: CASSRGTNLNSPLHF; CDR3 DNA: TGCGCCAGCAGCCGAGGGACAAATCTTAATTCACCCCTCCACTTT
V gene: TRBV7-3; D gene: NA; clone size: once; J gene: TRBJ2-1; CDR3 protein: CASSLISQTGKQFF; CDR3 DNA: TGTGCCAGCAGCTTAATCTCCCAAACCGGGAAGCAGTTCTTC
V gene: TRBV5-8; D gene: TRBD1; clone size: NA; J gene: TRBJ2-3; CDR3 protein: CASSSSGGPGDTQYF; CDR3 DNA: TGTGCCAGCAGCTCATCAGGGGGCCCCGGAGATACGCAGTATTTT
V gene: TRBV6-5; D gene: TRBD1; clone size: NA; J gene: TRBJ1-3; CDR3 protein: CASSFARQGSGNTIYF; CDR3 DNA: TGTGCCAGCAGTTTTGCGAGACAGGGCTCTGGAAACACCATATATTTT
V gene: TRBV6-2/TRBV6-3; D gene: TRBD1; clone size: NA; J gene: TRBJ2-1; CDR3 protein: CASSRRQGSNEQFF; CDR3 DNA: TGTGCCAGCAGTCGAAGACAGGGTAGTAATGAGCAGTTCTTC
V gene: TRBV4-2; D gene: NA; clone size: NA; J gene: TRBJ2-5; CDR3 protein: CASSQGASGETQYF; CDR3 DNA: TGTGCCAGCAGCCAAGGGGCCAGCGGGGAGACCCAGTACTTC
V gene: TRBV9; D gene: TRBD1; clone size: NA; J gene: TRBJ1-2; CDR3 protein: CASSVGGTGRYGYTF; CDR3 DNA: TGTGCCAGCAGCGTAGGGGGGACAGGAAGATATGGCTACACCTTC
V gene: TRBV5-1; D gene: TRBD2; clone size: NA; J gene: TRBJ2-1; CDR3 protein: CASSSGTSVYNEQFF; CDR3 DNA: TGCGCCAGCAGCTCCGGGACTAGCGTCTACAATGAGCAGTTCTTC
V gene: TRBV28; D gene: NA; clone size: NA; J gene: TRBJ1-4; CDR3 protein: CASSLRTGEKLFF; CDR3 DNA: TGTGCCAGCAGTTTACGAACGGGTGAAAAACTGTTTTTT
V gene: TRBV10-3; D gene: NA; clone size: NA; J gene: TRBJ1-5; CDR3 protein: CAISELYNQPQHF; CDR3 DNA: TGTGCCATCAGTGAGTTATACAATCAGCCCCAGCATTTT
V gene: TRBV6-7; D gene: NA; clone size: NA; J gene: TRBJ2-7; CDR3 protein: CASSFRGPSYEQYF; CDR3 DNA: TGTGCCAGCAGTTTCCGAGGCCCATCCTACGAGCAGTACTTC
V gene: TRBV4-3; D gene: NA; clone size: NA; J gene: TRBJ2-5; CDR3 protein: CASSQEDASYGDETQYF; CDR3 DNA: TGCGCCAGCAGCCAAGAAGATGCTAGTTATGGAGACGAGACCCAGTACTTC
V gene: TRBV4-1; D gene: TRBD1; clone size: NA; J gene: TRBJ2-1; CDR3 protein: CASSQATAGGFLATYNEQFF; CDR3 DNA: TGCGCCAGCAGCCAAGCTACGGCAGGGGGCTTCCTCGCCACCTACAATGAGCAGTTCTTC
V gene: TRBV5-6; D gene: NA; clone size: NA; J gene: TRBJ2-5; CDR3 protein: CASSPTQGQSVHTQYF; CDR3 DNA: TGTGCCAGCAGCCCTACCCAGGGACAATCAGTACATACCCAGTACTTC
V gene: TRBV6-5; D gene: NA; clone size: once; J gene: TRBJ1-1; CDR3 protein: CASSYFREARDTEAFF; CDR3 DNA: TGTGCCAGCAGTTACTTCAGGGAGGCAAGGGACACTGAAGCTTTCTTT
V gene: TRBV2; D gene: NA; clone size: NA; J gene: TRBJ2-3; CDR3 protein: CASSEGGDTQYF; CDR3 DNA: TGTGCCAGCAGTGAAGGGGGCGATACGCAGTATTTT
V gene: TRBV19; D gene: NA; clone size: NA; J gene: TRBJ2-1; CDR3 protein: CASSMLGSSYNEQFF; CDR3 DNA: TGTGCCAGTAGTATGTTAGGGAGCTCCTACAATGAGCAGTTCTTC
V gene: TRBV15; D gene: TRBD1; clone size: NA; J gene: TRBJ2-5; CDR3 protein: CATSSDRGRVTQYF; CDR3 DNA: TGTGCCACCAGCTCAGACAGGGGGAGGGTGACCCAGTACTTC
V gene: TRBV7-3; D gene: TRBD1; clone size: NA; J gene: TRBJ1-3; CDR3 protein: CASSPGTGGNTIYF; CDR3 DNA: TGTGCCAGCAGCCCCGGGACAGGGGGAAACACCATATATTTT
V gene: TRBV18; D gene: TRBD2; clone size: NA; J gene: TRBJ2-5; CDR3 protein: CASSRGGDRQETQYF; CDR3 DNA: TGTGCCAGCTCGAGGGGAGGGGATCGGCAAGAGACCCAGTACTTC
V gene: TRBV19; D gene: NA; clone size: NA; J gene: TRBJ1-2; CDR3 protein: CASTGSASNGYTF; CDR3 DNA: TGTGCCAGTACAGGTTCAGCCTCGAATGGCTACACCTTC
V gene: TRBV7-9; D gene: NA; clone size: NA; J gene: TRBJ2-2; CDR3 protein: CASSFRDTNTGELFF; CDR3 DNA: TGTGCCAGCAGCTTCCGGGACACAAACACCGGGGAGCTGTTTTTT
V gene: TRBV3-1/TRBV3-2; D gene: TRBD2; clone size: NA; J gene: TRBJ2-3; CDR3 protein: CASSQDLWTSGASSTDTQYF; CDR3 DNA: TGTGCCAGCAGCCAAGATCTTTGGACTAGCGGGGCATCTAGCACAGATACGCAGTATTTT
V gene: TRBV7-6; D gene: NA; clone size: few; J gene: TRBJ1-3; CDR3 protein: CASSLDKQGPSSGNTIYF; CDR3 DNA: TGTGCCAGCAGCTTAGATAAACAGGGCCCCAGCTCTGGAAACACCATATATTTT
V gene: TRBV7-8; D gene: NA; clone size: once; J gene: TRBJ1-1; CDR3 protein: CASSLAWGRGTEAFF; CDR3 DNA: TGTGCCAGCAGCTTAGCATGGGGGCGCGGCACTGAAGCTTTCTTT
V gene: TRBV5-5; D gene: NA; clone size: once; J gene: TRBJ1-1; CDR3 protein: CASAGTRGGWTEAFF; CDR3 DNA: TGTGCCAGCGCAGGGACTCGCGGGGGATGGACTGAAGCTTTCTTT
V gene: TRBV7-8; D gene: TRBD2; clone size: once; J gene: TRBJ2-5; CDR3 protein: CASSSGTSGGTETQYF; CDR3 DNA: TGTGCCAGCAGCTCAGGGACTAGCGGGGGCACAGAGACCCAGTACTTC
V gene: TRBV6-1; D gene: NA; clone size: NA; J gene: TRBJ2-4; CDR3 protein: CASSEFINIQYF; CDR3 DNA: TGTGCCAGCAGTGAATTTATTAACATTCAGTACTTC
V gene: TRBV3-1/TRBV3-2; D gene: NA; clone size: once; J gene: TRBJ1-1; CDR3 protein: CASSQEWTATDRGTEAFF; CDR3 DNA: TGTGCCAGCAGCCAAGAGTGGACAGCCACCGATCGTGGGACTGAAGCTTTCTTT
V gene: TRBV24-1; D gene: NA; clone size: NA; J gene: TRBJ2-3; CDR3 protein: CATSDFMSTQYF; CDR3 DNA: TGTGCCACCAGTGATTTTATGAGTACGCAGTATTTT
V gene: TRBV30; D gene: TRBD1; clone size: NA; J gene: TRBJ1-5; CDR3 protein: CAWGTGRIPNQPQHF; CDR3 DNA: TGTGCCTGGGGGACAGGGAGAATCCCGAATCAGCCCCAGCATTTT
V gene: TRBV19; D gene: NA; clone size: NA; J gene: TRBJ1-5; CDR3 protein: CASNMNSYSNQPQHF; CDR3 DNA: TGTGCCAGTAATATGAACAGCTATAGCAATCAGCCCCAGCATTTT
V gene: TRBV28; D gene: NA; clone size: NA; J gene: TRBJ2-6; CDR3 protein: CASSYSSGANVLTF; CDR3 DNA: TGTGCCAGCAGTTACAGCTCTGGGGCCAACGTCCTGACTTTC
V gene: TRBV5-8; D gene: TRBD1; clone size: NA; J gene: TRBJ2-7; CDR3 protein: CASRWTGFYEQYF; CDR3 DNA: TGTGCCAGTCGCTGGACAGGGTTCTACGAGCAGTACTTC
V gene: TRBV10-2; D gene: TRBD1; clone size: few; J gene: TRBJ2-1; CDR3 protein: CASSGQGNHNEQFF; CDR3 DNA: TGCGCCAGCAGTGGACAGGGGAACCACAATGAGCAGTTCTTC
V gene: TRBV28; D gene: TRBD1; clone size: NA; J gene: TRBJ1-6; CDR3 protein: CASRSIRDRGNSPLHF; CDR3 DNA: TGTGCCAGCAGAAGTATCCGGGACAGGGGTAACTCACCCCTCCACTTT
V gene: TRBV14; D gene: NA; clone size: NA; J gene: TRBJ2-5; CDR3 protein: CASSPRGWETQYF; CDR3 DNA: TGTGCCAGCAGCCCAAGGGGGTGGGAGACCCAGTACTTC